The clone carrying this TCR beta chain showed up just a few times. Its antigen is not known. This entry comes from a study of cytomegalovirus exposure and HLA in healthy donors. General study findings and limits: Rare TCR sequences predominated, though certain public TCRs were found in many donors.

Trimming took 10 bases from V and 2 from J, leaving 11 bases between them. The germline gives CDR1 ENHRY, CDR2 SYGVKD. The CDR3 is 12 amino acids. PCR primers comprised 60 Vbeta and 13 Jbeta primers. Sequencing was performed with immunoSEQ multiplex PCR; in TCRdb, only in-frame clones are kept and a portion is missing. The table lists 140,000 or so clones, about four fifths of them singletons. The material sequenced was PBMCs. The chain links TRBV10-3 to TRBJ1-1, with TRBD1 as a possible D gene (5 bases). The receptor's source is a woman in her thirties or forties in good health and CMV-seropositive. The CDR3 here is CATFQGNTEAFF. The CDR3 DNA reads TGTGCCACCTTCCAGGGTAACACTGAAGCTTTCTTT.